This T cell receptor (beta chain) was sequenced in a study of blood T cell repertoires in COVID-19. Study-level background: COVID-19 samples collected from the United States, Italy and Spain covered acute and convalescent phases. From T cells, B-cell-depleted T cells, or PBMCs came the material, which was cDNA or gDNA.

The authors' processing: Quantification of nucleated cells was approximated via reference gene primer amplification. TCRdb keeps only in-frame clones here, not all; method: immunoSEQ multiplex PCR. Clonal size and the V and J genes are those of that table, whereas D and trimming came from the DNA. The sample consists of tens of thousands of clones, about 92% of them appearing once. The sequence came from a man aged 60-69 years with acute or convalescent COVID-19. The sample taken for sequencing was peripheral blood.

CDR3 bases: TGTGCCAGCAGCTTAGTAGCTTCAGGGCCTAGAAACACCATATATTTT. The encoded protein is CASSLVASGPRNTIYF. The chain combines TRBV11-1 with TRBJ1-3; D perhaps matches TRBD1 (5 bases). This CDR3 spans 16 amino acids. Germline V gene lookup returns CDR1 SGHAT and CDR2 FQDESV (reference sequence). V lost 1 base to trimming and J lost 5 bases, with 15 bases between them.